This T cell receptor beta chain was retrieved from a study of blood T cells in healthy people across ages. In this sample, this clonotype turned up a few times. Primers used in a second PCR of roughly 6 to 11 cycles were a sample-barcoded 5' primer and a J-beta primer mix. Each cDNA molecule, via a template-switch adaptor with 12 random nucleotides, was tagged. One entry per CDR3 protein, called by TCRdb with MiXCR from the 5' RACE reads. This table has approximately 800,000 distinct CDR3 sequences, more than 35% appearing once. The CDR3 has 13 residues. V was pared by 7 bases and J by 2 bases, with 11 bases between. Germline V gene lookup returns CDR1 SNHLY and CDR2 FYNNEI. A minimum of 5.5 micrograms of total RNA was extracted per sample.

The sample was blood. The source is an elderly man in good health. The V gene is TRBV2, the J gene TRBJ2-5; D is possibly TRBD2 (6 bases). The chain's CDR3 is CASTRDLQETQYF. The CDR3 DNA reads as TGTGCCAGCACCCGGGACTTACAAGAGACCCAGTACTTC. The complete variable domain, with remaining parts taken from reference TRBV2 and TRBJ2-5, reads EPEVTQTPSHQVTQMGQEVILRCVPISNHLYFYWYRQILGQKVEFLVSFYNNEISEKSEIFDDQFSVERPDGSNFTLKIRSTKLEDSAMYFCASTRDLQETQYFGPGTRLLVL.